These 28 T cell receptor beta chains originate from one sample sequenced in a study of metastatic and nonmetastatic thyroid tumors. Patients were all untreated before their thyroid surgery. MiXCR reprocessed the PCR reads for TCRdb. The table includes tens of thousands of clones, about 13% detected once. Sequencing was done on a sample of blood. The receptors originated from a female donor with papillary thyroid cancer or a benign thyroid nodule (not recorded which). Some clones in this sample may be carry-over from other donors' samples.

This clone was seen repeatedly, ten times or more. The V and J genes are TRBV2 and TRBJ2-2, with a possible D match to TRBD1 (6 bases). The germline CDR1 and CDR2 sequences are SNHLY and FYNNEI. The CDR3 extends over 15 amino acids. V lost 3 bases and J 5 bases, leaving 13 bases between the germline ends. CDR3 bases: TGTGCCAGCAGTGACATTGCGCAGGGGACCGGGGAGCTGTTTTTT. Translation: CASSDIAQGTGELFF.

Many counts were recorded for this clone. The rearrangement links TRBV18 to TRBJ1-5, with D maybe TRBD1 (5 bases). This CDR3 spans 14 amino acids. Germline loops: CDR1 KGHSH, CDR2 LQKENI. V was shortened by 1 base and J by 4 bases, with 8 bases between the two germline ends. CDR3 protein: CASSPLGANQPQHF. The CDR3 DNA is TGTGCCAGCTCACCACTCGGGGCTAATCAGCCCCAGCATTTT.

The chain couples TRBV3-1 to TRBJ2-7; D is perhaps TRBD2 (6 bases). Between the trimmed V and J ends, which lost 0 bases and 2 bases, there was a span of 14 bases. The CDR3 is made up of 16 amino acids. The V gene's germline CDR1 is LGHDT and CDR2 YNNKEL (reference sequence). This CDR3 reads CASSQDLAGFTYEQYF. The CDR3 DNA follows: TGTGCCAGCAGCCAAGATTTGGCGGGGTTTACCTACGAGCAGTACTTC.

This clone was counted many times. The chain has TRBV19 and TRBJ1-5; 9 bases fit TRBD1. The germline V gene encodes CDR1 LNHDA and CDR2 SQIVND (reference sequence). V lost 6 bases, J lost 6 bases, and 15 bases stayed unmatched. This CDR3 has 17 residues. CDR3: CASSRTSGGQGGQPQHF. The CDR3 coding sequence is TGTGCCAGTAGCAGAACGTCGGGGGGACAGGGTGGTCAGCCCCAGCATTTT.

This clone occurred many times. The chain couples TRBV19 to TRBJ1-6; perhaps TRBD1 as D (6 bases). This CDR3 region has 14 residues. CDR1 LNHDA and CDR2 SQIVND come from the germline V gene (reference sequence). V was shortened by 3 bases and J by 10 bases, with 13 bases between the two germline ends. The CDR3 here is CASSISRGSSPLHF. The DNA of the CDR3 is TGTGCCAGTAGTATCTCCAGGGGAAGCTCACCCCTCCACTTT. The complete variable domain, with remaining parts taken from reference TRBV19 and TRBJ1-6, reads DGGITQSPKYLFRKEGQNVTLSCEQNLNHDAMYWYRQDPGQGLRLIYYSQIVNDFQKGDIAEGYSVSREKKESFPLTVTSAQKNPTAFYLCASSISRGSSPLHFGNGTRLTVT.

This clone was observed a handful of times. Possible read error: a much larger clone is one base away. V gene TRBV29-1 combines with J gene TRBJ2-5; possible D gene TRBD2, 5 bases. The germline V gene encodes CDR1 SQVTM and CDR2 ANQGSEA. CDR3 length: 12 amino acids. V was clipped by 3 bases and J by 5 bases, with 10 bases between them. The CDR3 loop is CSVDPTGETQYF. Written as DNA, the CDR3 is TGCAGCGTTGACCCCACGGGGGAGACCCAGTACTTC.

This clone occurred many times. J is TRBJ1-5 and V is TRBV20-1; D possibly corresponds to TRBD1 (5 bases). Germline loops: CDR1 DFQATT, CDR2 SNEGSKA (reference sequence). The CDR3 is 14 residues long. The V gene lost 1 base and the J gene lost 4 bases, with 11 bases spanning the gap. The CDR3 here is CSARARWTNQPQHF. In DNA, the CDR3 is TGCAGTGCTAGAGCCCGGTGGACAAATCAGCCCCAGCATTTT.

This clone came up many times. Other DNA sequences in this sample translate to the same CDR3. The chain is built from TRBV29-1 and TRBJ1-1; 9 bases line up with TRBD1. Germline loops: CDR1 SQVTM, CDR2 ANQGSEA. Trimming took 6 bases from V and 5 from J; bases not matched to a gene: 13. This CDR3 region has 15 residues. The CDR3 nucleotides read TGCAGCGTCATCCCTGGGACAGGGACGGGGACTGAAGCTTTCTTT. Its protein product is CSVIPGTGTGTEAFF.

This clone has ten or more counts. In DNA form, the CDR3 reads TGTGCCTGGAGTGTACCCAGCGGGAGTTTAAATGAGCAGTTCTTC. It encodes CAWSVPSGSLNEQFF. The chain is built from TRBV30 and TRBJ2-1; 8 nucleotides agree with TRBD2. CDR1 GTSNPN and CDR2 SVGIG come from the germline V gene (reference sequence). The V gene end was trimmed by 0 bases and the J gene end by 7 bases; junction bases not matched to a gene: 8. The CDR3 is 15 amino acids.

This clone was seen many times. The CDR3 bases are TGCAGTGCTTTACTACAGGGGGCGAACACTGAAGCTTTCTTT. It specifies CSALLQGANTEAFF. The J gene is TRBJ1-1, the V gene TRBV20-1; 9 nucleotides agree with TRBD1. The CDR3 is made up of 14 amino acids. Germline lookup yields CDR1 DFQATT and CDR2 SNEGSKA (reference sequence). After removal of 5 bases from V and 1 base from J, the junction contained 5 bases not matched to a gene.

This clone came up many times. The chain joins TRBV19 to TRBJ1-3; D not resolved. The V and J ends lost 6 bases and 4 bases respectively, with 19 bases between them. The CDR3 spans 16 residues. Germline-derived CDR1 and CDR2 are LNHDA and SQIVND (reference sequence). The CDR3 coding sequence is TGTGCCAGTAGCCAATTGCCGGAGGCGGTAGGAAACACCATATATTTT. Translating gives CASSQLPEAVGNTIYF.

The chain carries TRBV10-3 and TRBJ2-7; D unclear. The CDR3 is 14 residues long. In germline, CDR1 is ENHRY, CDR2 SYGVKD. The V end was cut by 0 bases, the J end by 4 bases, with 10 bases between. CDR3 nucleotides: TGTGCCATCAGTGAGTCGGCTGGTGGGTACGAGCAGTACTTC. It specifies CAISESAGGYEQYF.

This clone was detected ten times or more. J is TRBJ2-1 and V is TRBV19, with D hard to call. The V end was cut by 3 bases, the J end by 2 bases, with 8 bases between. Germline V gene lookup returns CDR1 LNHDA and CDR2 SQIVND (reference sequence). The CDR3 sequence is 14 residues long. In DNA form, the CDR3 reads TGTGCCAGTAGTATGAACAGTGCCTACAATGAGCAGTTCTTC. As protein: CASSMNSAYNEQFF.

This chain links TRBV12-3 or TRBV12-4 with TRBJ2-1, with 7 nucleotides matching TRBD1. V lost 7 bases, J lost 9 bases, and 18 bases stayed unmatched. This CDR3 comprises 16 residues. The DNA for the CDR3 is TGTGCCAGCACACTCTCGGAGCCAGGGGGTTCGGTTGAGCAGTTCTTC. This codes for CASTLSEPGGSVEQFF.

The chain combines TRBV5-6 with TRBJ2-1, with D hard to call. The germline V and J ends were trimmed by 0 bases and 4 bases, with 5 bases remaining between them. The CDR3 covers 13 residues. Germline loops: CDR1 SGHDT, CDR2 YYEEEE. CDR3 in DNA: TGTGCCAGCAGCTTGGACAGTTACAATGAGCAGTTCTTC. It is translated as CASSLDSYNEQFF.

This clone was observed many times. The V gene is TRBV12-3 or TRBV12-4, the J gene TRBJ2-7, with 7 bases fitting TRBD2. Trimming removed 4 bases from V and 2 bases from J; junction bases left unmatched: 5. CDR3 length equals 14 residues. The CDR3 bases are TGTGCCAGCAGTTCTAGCGGACCAACCTACGAGCAGTACTTC. This sequence encodes CASSSSGPTYEQYF.

This clone was seen repeatedly, ten times or more. V is TRBV28 and J is TRBJ1-5; the D gene is possibly TRBD1 (6 bases). CDR1 and CDR2 (germline): MDHEN, SYDVKM. Deletions cut 3 bases from V and 0 bases from J, with 18 bases between. There are 18 residues in the CDR3. CDR3 DNA sequence: TGTGCCAGCAGTTTTCGAACAGGGATTCTTTATAGCAATCAGCCCCAGCATTTT. As protein: CASSFRTGILYSNQPQHF.

Ten or more counts support this clone. The CDR3 region is CSPLAGAIRSTDTQYF. DNA for the CDR3: TGCAGTCCATTAGCGGGAGCCATCAGAAGCACAGATACGCAGTATTTT. The chain employs TRBV20-1 and TRBJ2-3, with TRBD2 matching over 9 bases. The CDR3 has 16 amino acids. The germline V gene encodes CDR1 DFQATT and CDR2 SNEGSKA (reference sequence). The V gene end was trimmed by 8 bases and the J gene end by 0 bases; junction bases not matched to a gene: 12.

The CDR3 bases are TGTGCCAGCAATGGGCAGGGGGCCGCTGAAGCTTTCTTT. Amino acids: CASNGQGAAEAFF. The chain has TRBV11-2 and TRBJ1-1; 8 bases agree with TRBD1. The CDR3 loop spans 13 amino acids. The V gene end was trimmed by 7 bases and the J gene end by 6 bases; junction bases not matched to a gene: 7. Germline V gene data show CDR1 as SGHAT and CDR2 as FQNNGV.

This clone has a count of ten or more. This chain connects TRBV12-3 or TRBV12-4 to TRBJ2-7; no reliable D call. The CDR3 has 13 amino acids. V shed 1 base and J shed 2 bases, with 6 bases lying between them. This CDR3 is CASSLEPAYEQYF. For the CDR3, the DNA is TGTGCCAGCAGTTTAGAGCCAGCCTACGAGCAGTACTTC.

This clone was seen only a few times. The chain combines TRBV6-1 with TRBJ2-5, with D perhaps TRBD1 (7 bases). Germline V CDR1 and CDR2: MNHNS, SASEGT. CDR3 length: 15 residues. Trimming shortened V by 3 bases and J by 2 bases, and 13 bases separated the two germline ends. CDR3 amino acids: CASSDQQGTQETQYF. As DNA, the CDR3 is TGTGCCAGCAGTGACCAACAGGGGACTCAAGAGACCCAGTACTTC.

This clone was picked up many times. The V and J genes are TRBV11-2 and TRBJ2-5, with D maybe TRBD2 (6 bases). The V end lost 8 bases, the J end lost 3 bases, and 19 bases lay between the germline ends. There are 15 residues in the CDR3. Germline V lookup: CDR1 SGHAT, CDR2 FQNNGV. The CDR3 region is CASHSRRDGKETQYF. In nucleotides, the CDR3 is TGTGCCAGCCATTCTCGGAGGGATGGGAAAGAGACCCAGTACTTC.

This clone has a count of ten or more. This chain uses TRBV5-1 with TRBJ2-1, with TRBD2 as a possible D gene (5 bases). The CDR3 is 15 residues long. The germline V gene has CDR1 SGHRS and CDR2 YFSETQ. V lost 0 bases and J 3 bases, leaving 10 bases between the germline ends. CDR3 loop: CASSLGGNNYNEQFF. CDR3 DNA sequence: TGCGCCAGCAGCTTGGGAGGGAATAACTACAATGAGCAGTTCTTC.

The CDR3 is CASRLGDQREETQYF. The CDR3 bases are TGCGCCAGCAGACTGGGGGACCAGAGGGAAGAGACCCAGTACTTC. The chain employs TRBV5-1 and TRBJ2-5, with D perhaps assigned TRBD1 or TRBD2 (5 bases each). Trimming pared 5 bases from V and 3 bases from J, leaving 17 bases between. Germline V gives CDR1 SGHRS, CDR2 YFSETQ. The CDR3 totals 15 residues.

This clone was seen a few times. A much larger clone sits a single nucleotide away, making a read error possible. The conserved closing phenylalanine or tryptophan is absent in this CDR3, likely reflecting a read error. V gene TRBV6-1 combines with J gene TRBJ2-3; unclear D gene. The V gene's germline CDR1 is MNHNS and CDR2 SASEGT. The CDR3 consists of 12 residues. V was clipped by 5 bases and J by 4 bases, with 7 bases between them. This CDR3 is CASSSPADTQYL. The DNA for the CDR3 is TGTGCCAGCAGTTCCCCCGCAGATACGCAGTATCTT.

As concerns this clone: A single base separates this from a much larger clone, so it may be a read error. The chain carries TRBV7-6 and TRBJ2-2; D not certain. V was trimmed by 2 bases and J by 7 bases, leaving 8 bases between them. Looked up from germline, CDR1 is SGHVS and CDR2 is FNYEAQ. The CDR3 runs to 13 residues. The CDR3 DNA reads as TGTGCCAGCAGCTTACTAGTCAGCGGGGAGCTGTTTTTT. It encodes CASSLLVSGELFF.

This clone was seen at least ten times. The chain uses TRBV4-2 and TRBJ1-4; 8 bases map to TRBD1. Germline-derived CDR1 and CDR2 are LGHNA and YNFKEQ. CDR3 length: 15 residues. Germline trimming cut 1 base from V and 4 bases from J; bases unmatched to any gene: 2. In nucleotides, the CDR3 is TGTGCCAGCAGCCAAGGGACAGGGATTAATGAAAAACTGTTTTTT. This sequence encodes CASSQGTGINEKLFF.

This clone appeared many times. This sequence joins TRBV6-4 and TRBJ2-2; D gene unclear. V gave up 2 bases and J gave up 0 bases, with 7 bases separating them. Germline CDR1 reads MRHNA; CDR2 reads SNTAGT. The CDR3 is 15 amino acids. For the CDR3, the DNA is TGTGCCAGCAGTGACAAGGGTACGAACACCGGGGAGCTGTTTTTT. This encodes CASSDKGTNTGELFF.